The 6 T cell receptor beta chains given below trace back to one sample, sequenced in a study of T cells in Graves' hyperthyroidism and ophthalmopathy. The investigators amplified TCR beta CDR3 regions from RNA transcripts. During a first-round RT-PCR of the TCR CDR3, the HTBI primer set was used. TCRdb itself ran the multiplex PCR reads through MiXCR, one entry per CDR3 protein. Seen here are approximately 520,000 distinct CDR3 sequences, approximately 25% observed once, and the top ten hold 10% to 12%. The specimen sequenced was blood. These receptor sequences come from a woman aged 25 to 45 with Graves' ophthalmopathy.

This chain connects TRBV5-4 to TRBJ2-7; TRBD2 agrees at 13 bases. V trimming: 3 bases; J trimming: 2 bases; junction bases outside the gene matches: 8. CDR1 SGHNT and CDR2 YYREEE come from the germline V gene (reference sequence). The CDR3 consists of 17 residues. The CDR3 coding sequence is TGTGCCAGCAGCTCCGGGACTAGCGGGACTAGCACCTACGAGCAGTACTTC. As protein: CASSSGTSGTSTYEQYF.

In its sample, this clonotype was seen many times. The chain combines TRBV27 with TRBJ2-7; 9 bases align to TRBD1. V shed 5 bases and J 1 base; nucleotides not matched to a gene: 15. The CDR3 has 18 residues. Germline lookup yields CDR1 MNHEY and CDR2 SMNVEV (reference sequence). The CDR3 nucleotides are TGTGCCAGCAGTATTAGACAGGGGGGGATTGACGTTTCCTACGAGCAGTACTTC. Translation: CASSIRQGGIDVSYEQYF.

In DNA form, the CDR3 reads TGTGCCAGCAGTTTATCTACAGAAGAGACCCAGTACTTC. Protein product: CASSLSTEETQYF. This sequence joins TRBV12-3 or TRBV12-4 and TRBJ2-5; no clear D. The CDR3 totals 13 residues. Deletions cut 2 bases from V and 3 bases from J, with 7 bases between.

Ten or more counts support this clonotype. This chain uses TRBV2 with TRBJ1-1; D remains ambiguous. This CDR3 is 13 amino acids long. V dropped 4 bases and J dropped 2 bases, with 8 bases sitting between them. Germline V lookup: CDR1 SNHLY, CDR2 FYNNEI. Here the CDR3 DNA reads TGTGCCAGCAGTGTGAGTTTTAACACTGAAGCTTTCTTT. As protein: CASSVSFNTEAFF.

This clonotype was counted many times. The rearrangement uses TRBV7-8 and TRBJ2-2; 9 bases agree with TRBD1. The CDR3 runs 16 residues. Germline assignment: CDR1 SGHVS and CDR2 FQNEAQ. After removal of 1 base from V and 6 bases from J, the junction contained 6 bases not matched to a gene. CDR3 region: CASSLGHRGPAGELFF. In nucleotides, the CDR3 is TGTGCCAGCAGCTTAGGCCACAGGGGGCCCGCCGGGGAGCTGTTTTTT.

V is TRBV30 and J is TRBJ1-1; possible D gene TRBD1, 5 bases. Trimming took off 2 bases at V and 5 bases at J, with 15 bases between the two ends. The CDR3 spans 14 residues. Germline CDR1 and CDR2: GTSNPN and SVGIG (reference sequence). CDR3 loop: CAWSFWGRGTEAFF. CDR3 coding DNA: TGTGCCTGGAGTTTTTGGGGAAGGGGTACTGAAGCTTTCTTT. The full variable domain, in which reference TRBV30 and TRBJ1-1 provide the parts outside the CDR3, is SQTIHQWPATLVQPVGSPLSLECTVEGTSNPNLYWYRQAAGRGLQLLFYSVGIGQISSEVPQNLSASRPQDRQFILSSKKLLLSDSGFYLCAWSFWGRGTEAFFGQGTRLTVV.